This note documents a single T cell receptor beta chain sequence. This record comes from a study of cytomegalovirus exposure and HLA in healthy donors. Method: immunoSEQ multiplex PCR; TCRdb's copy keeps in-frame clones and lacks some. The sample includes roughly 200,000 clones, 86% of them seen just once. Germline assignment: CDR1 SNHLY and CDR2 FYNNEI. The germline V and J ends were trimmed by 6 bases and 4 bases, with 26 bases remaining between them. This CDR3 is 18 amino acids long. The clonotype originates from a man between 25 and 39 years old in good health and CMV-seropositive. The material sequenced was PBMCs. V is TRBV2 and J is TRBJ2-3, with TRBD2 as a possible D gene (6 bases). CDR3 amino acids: CASSVGLNLWRAPDTQYF. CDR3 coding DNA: TGTGCCAGCAGCGTAGGGCTGAATTTGTGGAGGGCCCCAGATACGCAGTATTTT. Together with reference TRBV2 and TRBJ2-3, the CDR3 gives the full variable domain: EPEVTQTPSHQVTQMGQEVILRCVPISNHLYFYWYRQILGQKVEFLVSFYNNEISEKSEIFDDQFSVERPDGSNFTLKIRSTKLEDSAMYFCASSVGLNLWRAPDTQYFGPGTRLTVL.